A selection of T cell receptor beta chains follows, all from one sample in a study of blood T cell repertoires in COVID-19. Only in-frame clones appear in the TCRdb table, and some are missing; sequencing was by immunoSEQ multiplex PCR. The sample holds approximately 260,000 clones, about 87% seen once. The sequencing input was peripheral blood. These TCRs come from a woman in her 70s with COVID-19, enrolled during active disease. The CDR3 runs from the conserved cysteine through the conserved F or W.

>TRBJ2-1|TRBV30
CAWSVRSGLSNEQFF
>TRBJ1-2|TRBV24-1
CATSDFTTGYGYTF
>TRBJ2-1|TRBV19
CASTRLAGGVNEQFF
>TRBJ1-1|TRBV7-2
CASSLRQGSEAFF
>TRBJ2-3|TRBV15
CATSRDLGQGLTDTQYF
>TRBJ2-3|TRBV18
CASSPRGQGRTDTQYF
>TRBJ1-1|TRBV28
CASSIDRRTEAFF
>TRBJ2-3|TRBV6-4
CASSDSGGDTQYF
>TRBJ1-2|TRBV30
CAWSVPGPGGGYTF
>TRBJ1-5|TRBV28
CASRSTGTGGVGNQPQHF
>TRBJ1-6|TRBV4-1
CASSQDGLTPSPLHF
>TRBJ1-2|TRBV9
CASSVDHRGYGYTF
>TRBJ2-7|TRBV12-2
CAWDDRGSSYEQYF
>TRBJ2-7|TRBV2
CASAGTGTSEEQYF
>TRBJ1-2|TRBV6-1
CASSEATSPYGYTF
>TRBJ2-3|TRBV9
CASSVGRGNTDTQYF
>TRBJ1-2|TRBV11-2
CASRRTENYGYTF
>TRBJ1-1|TRBV6-5
CASSSTGDTEAFF
>TRBJ2-7|TRBV18
CASSPTWDRVHEQYF
>TRBJ1-3|TRBV4-3
CASSQGAGLGNTIYF
>TRBJ2-7|TRBV18
CASSPPGTSVPYEQYF
>TRBJ1-1|TRBV19
CASKNTDRLNTEAFF
>TRBJ2-3|TRBV28
CASTDGQGTDTQYF
>TRBJ2-1|TRBV12-3/TRBV12-4
CASSFRTVNEQFF
>TRBJ1-5|TRBV6-6
CASREPEIMSNQPQHF
>TRBJ1-1|TRBV28
CASSRTGMNTEAFF